Listed below are T cell receptor beta chains from one sample, sequenced in a study of blood T cells in healthy people across ages. Each CDR3 protein is one row after TCRdb ran MiXCR on the 5' RACE reads. This sample carries approximately 800,000 distinct CDR3 sequences, roughly 24% of them seen once, and the ten largest clones take less than 3.5%. The sample was also reused in another study, on T cells of mothers and their children.

Sequencing was carried out using blood. These receptors came from a boy under 18 in good health. Each CDR3 is given with its conserved first and last residue. D genes are given only for firm matches. Rows give clone size only sometimes, using once, few, many, or a class for an expanded clone.

clone_size: -; v_call: TRBV12-3/TRBV12-4; j_call: TRBJ2-7; d_call: -; cdr3_length: 12; cdr3_nt: TGTGCCAGCAGTGCCGACAGATACGAGCAGTACTTC; cdr3_aa: CASSADRYEQYF
clone_size: -; v_call: TRBV4-1; j_call: TRBJ2-1; d_call: -; cdr3_length: 14; cdr3_nt: TGCGCCAGCAGCCAAGATGGGCCGGTGGATGAGCAGTTCTTC; cdr3_aa: CASSQDGPVDEQFF
clone_size: -; v_call: TRBV29-1; j_call: TRBJ2-2; d_call: -; cdr3_length: 12; cdr3_nt: TGCAGCGTTATCAGAGACACCGGGGAGCTGTTTTTT; cdr3_aa: CSVIRDTGELFF
clone_size: many; v_call: TRBV20-1; j_call: TRBJ2-5; d_call: TRBD2; cdr3_length: 12; cdr3_nt: TGCAGTGCCCGCGGGGGGCGAGAGACCCAGTACTTC; cdr3_aa: CSARGGRETQYF
clone_size: -; v_call: TRBV7-6; j_call: TRBJ2-3; d_call: -; cdr3_length: 14; cdr3_nt: TGTGCCAGCAGCTTAGGCGCTAGTCCAGATACGCAGTATTTT; cdr3_aa: CASSLGASPDTQYF
clone_size: -; v_call: TRBV29-1; j_call: TRBJ1-1; d_call: TRBD1; cdr3_length: 10; cdr3_nt: TGCAGCGCTGAGACAGGGGGAGCTTTCTTT; cdr3_aa: CSAETGGAFF
clone_size: -; v_call: TRBV10-3; j_call: TRBJ2-5; d_call: -; cdr3_length: 15; cdr3_nt: TGTGCCATCAGTGAGTCCTCACAGGGAAGCGAGACCCAGTACTTC; cdr3_aa: CAISESSQGSETQYF
clone_size: -; v_call: TRBV29-1; j_call: TRBJ1-2; d_call: -; cdr3_length: 14; cdr3_nt: TGCAGCGTTGAAAATCGTCAGGGGCCCTATGGCTACACCTTC; cdr3_aa: CSVENRQGPYGYTF
clone_size: few; v_call: TRBV20-1; j_call: TRBJ1-4; d_call: TRBD1; cdr3_length: 16; cdr3_nt: TGCAGTGCTTCGGACAGGGGACGATATGAGGGTGAAAAACTGTTTTTT; cdr3_aa: CSASDRGRYEGEKLFF
clone_size: few; v_call: TRBV28; j_call: TRBJ2-7; d_call: -; cdr3_length: 13; cdr3_nt: TGTGCCAGCAGGCTACAGGGACCCTACGAGCAGTACTTC; cdr3_aa: CASRLQGPYEQYF
clone_size: -; v_call: TRBV29-1; j_call: TRBJ1-1; d_call: -; cdr3_length: 9; cdr3_nt: TGCAGCGCCGGGACTGAAGCTTTCTTT; cdr3_aa: CSAGTEAFF
clone_size: -; v_call: TRBV20-1; j_call: TRBJ2-1; d_call: -; cdr3_length: 17; cdr3_nt: TGCAGTGCCCCCCCTCCTCTCAGGTATCGCACCGTCAATGAGCAGTTCTTC; cdr3_aa: CSAPPPLRYRTVNEQFF
clone_size: -; v_call: TRBV6-5; j_call: TRBJ1-2; d_call: -; cdr3_length: 14; cdr3_nt: TGTGCCAGCAGTCTATGGGGTGGGGTGCAAGGCTACACCTTC; cdr3_aa: CASSLWGGVQGYTF
clone_size: few; v_call: TRBV20-1; j_call: TRBJ2-4; d_call: TRBD1; cdr3_length: 16; cdr3_nt: TGCAGTGCTGGGGGGACAGGGACTTGGGCCAAAAACATTCAGTACTTC; cdr3_aa: CSAGGTGTWAKNIQYF
clone_size: few; v_call: TRBV6-1; j_call: TRBJ1-4; d_call: -; cdr3_length: 16; cdr3_nt: TGTGCCAGCAGGTCGCATTCGGGAGCAACTAATGAAAAACTGTTTTTT; cdr3_aa: CASRSHSGATNEKLFF
clone_size: few; v_call: TRBV6-8; j_call: TRBJ2-7; d_call: -; cdr3_length: 12; cdr3_nt: TGTGCCAGCAGTTACAACGGGAGTGAGCAGTACTTC; cdr3_aa: CASSYNGSEQYF